Below are 29 T cell receptor beta chains sequenced from a single sample in a study of cytomegalovirus exposure and HLA in healthy donors. With 60 Vbeta and 13 Jbeta primers, the PCR was carried out. Data came from immunoSEQ multiplex PCR; TCRdb stores just in-frame clones and leaves some out. Here the sample spans around 210,000 clones, around 75% being singletons. The sequenced material came from PBMCs. These receptors originate from a male donor in good health and CMV-seropositive.

As for this clone: Distinct nucleotide sequences in the sample also encode this CDR3. The V and J genes are TRBV15 and TRBJ2-5; 9 bases are shared with TRBD1. J lost 5 bases, V lost 0 bases, and 7 bases had no gene match. Germline V gene sequence: CDR1 LNHNV, CDR2 YYDKDF (reference sequence). The CDR3 spans 16 residues. CDR3 in DNA: TGTGCCACCAGCAGAGAGATGAACAGGGGGCTGGAGACCCAGTACTTC. Translated: CATSREMNRGLETQYF.

V usage is TRBV9 and J usage is TRBJ1-6; 12 bases align to TRBD1. The J segment lost 9 bases and the V segment lost 0 bases, leaving 4 bases of the junction unmatched. CDR1 is SGDLS and CDR2 is YYNGEE in the germline V gene. The CDR3 contains 16 residues. In nucleotides, the CDR3 is TGTGCCAGCAGCGTAGAGGGACAGGGGGCTAGTTCACCCCTCCACTTT. Amino acids: CASSVEGQGASSPLHF.

J is TRBJ1-1 and V is TRBV9; 9 bases are shared with TRBD1. CDR1 and CDR2 from the germline V gene are SGDLS and YYNGEE. The CDR3 covers 15 residues. Unmatched junction bases numbered 11, after V lost 6 bases and J lost 5 bases. Written as DNA, the CDR3 is TGTGCCAGCACTCTGAGCTGGACAGGGGAGACTGAAGCTTTCTTT. This translates into CASTLSWTGETEAFF.

The chain employs TRBV6-6 and TRBJ2-2, with D tentatively TRBD1 (5 bases). V lost 7 bases and J 7 bases, leaving 10 bases between the germline ends. This CDR3 contains 12 residues. Germline V gene lookup returns CDR1 MNHNY and CDR2 SVGAGI (reference sequence). This chain's CDR3 is CASTPDSGELFF. The CDR3 DNA reads as TGTGCCAGCACCCCCGACAGCGGGGAGCTGTTTTTT.

The chain has TRBV19 and TRBJ2-5; 12 bases align to TRBD2. The V gene's germline CDR1 is LNHDA and CDR2 SQIVND (reference sequence). CDR3 length: 17 residues. V shed 1 base, J shed 2 bases, and the junction held 5 bases outside the gene matches. In nucleotides, the CDR3 is TGTGCCAGTAGTATAGGGAGACTAGCGGGAGCGCAAGAGACCCAGTACTTC. Translation gives CASSIGRLAGAQETQYF.

For the CDR3, the DNA is TGCAGCGTTGAAGGGCAGGGGACTAATGAAAAACTGTTTTTT. This codes for CSVEGQGTNEKLFF. This chain connects TRBV29-1 to TRBJ1-4, with D perhaps matching TRBD1 (6 bases). This CDR3 is built from 14 residues. Germline V gene lookup returns CDR1 SQVTM and CDR2 ANQGSEA. Trimming took 1 base from V and 2 from J, leaving 8 bases between them.

In this sample, this clone turned up a few times. The chain is built from TRBV5-4 and TRBJ2-7; D is possibly TRBD2 (5 bases). This CDR3 is 15 amino acids long. The V and J ends lost 2 bases and 0 bases respectively, with 12 bases between them. Germline V gene data show CDR1 as SGHNT and CDR2 as YYREEE (reference sequence). The CDR3 reads CASSFGMGNSYEQYF. The CDR3 DNA is TGTGCCAGCAGCTTCGGGATGGGGAACTCCTACGAGCAGTACTTC.

The J gene is TRBJ2-7, the V gene TRBV6-1; perhaps TRBD1 as D (6 bases). The CDR3 loop spans 12 amino acids. CDR1 and CDR2 from the germline V gene are MNHNS and SASEGT. The ends were cut back, 6 bases at V and 5 bases at J, with 11 bases in the middle. DNA for the CDR3: TGTGCCAGCAGCACACAGGGCGACGAGCAGTACTTC. This encodes CASSTQGDEQYF.

V gene TRBV11-2 combines with J gene TRBJ1-2; no definite D call. Trimming removed 1 base from V and 2 bases from J, with 17 bases in between. The CDR3 consists of 17 residues. CDR1 is SGHAT and CDR2 is FQNNGV in the germline V gene. The CDR3 DNA follows: TGTGCCAGCAGCTTAGCTATAGATAACGGGGAAAACTATGGCTACACCTTC. Its translation: CASSLAIDNGENYGYTF.

This chain links TRBV5-1 with TRBJ2-5, with 9 bases aligning to TRBD2. V dropped 0 bases and J dropped 5; count of bases not matched to a gene: 5. This CDR3 spans 15 amino acids. Germline V gene data show CDR1 as SGHRS and CDR2 as YFSETQ. The CDR3 bases are TGCGCCAGCAGCTTGGCCTGGGCGGGAGGGGAGACCCAGTACTTC. Translating gives CASSLAWAGGETQYF.

The rearrangement uses TRBV5-1 and TRBJ1-2, with D maybe TRBD1 (6 bases). Germline CDR1 is SGHRS and CDR2 is YFSETQ. Trimming stripped 0 bases from V and 6 bases from J, with 18 bases between. The CDR3 consists of 16 residues. For the CDR3, the DNA is TGCGCCAGCAGCTTGGGAGGCGGCCAACAGGGTGATGGCTACACCTTC. It yields the protein CASSLGGGQQGDGYTF.

This sequence joins TRBV2 and TRBJ2-5; D gene unclear. CDR1 and CDR2 (germline): SNHLY, FYNNEI. Trimming took 3 bases from V and 5 from J, leaving 7 bases between them. CDR3 size: 12 residues. The CDR3, as DNA: TGTGCCAGCAGTGACGGTCGGGAGACCCAGTACTTC. Its protein product is CASSDGRETQYF. Together with reference TRBV2 and TRBJ2-5, the CDR3 gives the full variable domain: EPEVTQTPSHQVTQMGQEVILRCVPISNHLYFYWYRQILGQKVEFLVSFYNNEISEKSEIFDDQFSVERPDGSNFTLKIRSTKLEDSAMYFCASSDGRETQYFGPGTRLLVL.

The chain couples TRBV10-3 to TRBJ2-5; D possibly corresponds to TRBD2 (5 bases). Germline-derived CDR1 and CDR2 are ENHRY and SYGVKD. The V and J ends lost 4 bases and 11 bases respectively, with 11 bases between them. This CDR3 has 11 residues. The CDR3 nucleotides are TGTGCCATCAGTGGGGTGGAGGAGCAGTACTTC. Its protein is CAISGVEEQYF.

V is TRBV7-2 and J is TRBJ1-1; D is unclear. The germline V gene encodes CDR1 SGHTA and CDR2 FQGNSA. This CDR3 has 13 amino acids. V dropped 4 bases and J dropped 4 bases, with 10 bases sitting between them. The CDR3 reads CASSSLTVTEAFF. The DNA of the CDR3 is TGTGCCAGCAGCTCCCTTACGGTCACTGAAGCTTTCTTT.

The chain has TRBV18 and TRBJ2-3; 15 nucleotides align to TRBD2. This CDR3 region has 18 residues. After removal of 3 bases from V and 3 bases from J, the junction contained 7 bases not matched to a gene. CDR1 and CDR2 (germline): KGHSH, LQKENI. The chain's CDR3 is CASSPTGLAGGGTDTQYF. CDR3 coding DNA: TGTGCCAGCTCACCTACGGGACTAGCGGGAGGAGGAACAGATACGCAGTATTTT.

The V call is TRBV5-1, the J call TRBJ2-1; 10 bases line up with TRBD2. V dropped 0 bases and J dropped 2; count of bases not matched to a gene: 5. The germline CDR1 and CDR2 sequences are SGHRS and YFSETQ. The CDR3 has 17 residues. CDR3 sequence reads: CASSLGGLAGAYNEQFF. In nucleotides, the CDR3 is TGCGCCAGCAGCTTGGGGGGTCTAGCGGGAGCCTACAATGAGCAGTTCTTC.

The chain is built from TRBV5-4 and TRBJ2-1, with 11 bases identical to TRBD2. The CDR3 extends over 17 amino acids. Losses at the gene ends were 4 bases for V and 2 bases for J; bases not matched to a gene: 8. Germline V gene lookup returns CDR1 SGHNT and CDR2 YYREEE (reference sequence). Here the CDR3 reads CASSPRLAGKTYNEQFF. For the CDR3, the DNA is TGTGCCAGCAGCCCGCGACTAGCGGGAAAAACCTACAATGAGCAGTTCTTC.

This clone has a handful of counts. V gene TRBV7-9 combines with J gene TRBJ2-5, with 8 bases fitting TRBD2. The V gene's germline CDR1 is SEHNR and CDR2 FQNEAQ (reference sequence). Germline trimming cut 6 bases from V and 2 bases from J; bases unmatched to any gene: 8. The CDR3 consists of 15 residues. CDR3 bases: TGTGCCAGCAGTCTCCCAGCGGGGGTGCAAGAGACCCAGTACTTC. Translating it yields CASSLPAGVQETQYF.

This clone was recorded only once. The chain employs TRBV11-3 and TRBJ1-6; 9 nucleotides match TRBD1. Germline V gene sequence: CDR1 SGHNT, CDR2 YENEEA. CDR3 length: 12 residues. With V trimmed by 8 bases and J by 11 bases, 4 bases remained unmatched. The CDR3 loop is CASSDRGTPLHF. In DNA, the CDR3 is TGTGCCAGCTCGGACAGGGGAACACCCCTCCACTTT.

This clone was observed a few times. V and J are TRBV6-5 and TRBJ2-5; perhaps TRBD2 as D (7 bases). The end of the DNA fits TRBJ2-7 better, so the J call may be wrong. Germline-derived CDR1 and CDR2 are MNHEY and SVGAGI. The CDR3 runs 15 residues. DNA of the CDR3: TGTGCCAGCAGACCTACAGGGAGGGAAGCCTACGAGCAGTACTTC. Encoded protein: CASRPTGREAYEQYF.

In its sample, this clone was seen a few times. The chain recombines TRBV6-5 with TRBJ1-5; possible D gene TRBD1, 5 bases. This CDR3 spans 13 amino acids. V dropped 4 bases and J dropped 6 bases, with 10 bases sitting between them. Germline V gene sequence: CDR1 MNHEY, CDR2 SVGAGI. Here the CDR3 DNA reads TGTGCCAGCAGTTCTACCAGGGCTCAGCCCCAGCATTTT. This codes for CASSSTRAQPQHF.

The chain uses TRBV27 and TRBJ2-7, with a possible D match to TRBD1 (6 bases). This CDR3 has 15 amino acids. Germline CDR1 and CDR2: MNHEY and SMNVEV (reference sequence). The V end was cut by 5 bases, the J end by 3 bases, with 17 bases between. The CDR3 region is CASSSRSSGVYEQYF. The CDR3 region has the DNA TGTGCCAGCAGTAGCCGGTCCTCAGGGGTCTACGAGCAGTACTTC.

This chain connects TRBV19 to TRBJ2-6, with D uncertain. The CDR3 sequence is 15 residues long. Trimming removed 0 bases from V and 0 bases from J, with 3 bases in between. CDR1 is LNHDA and CDR2 is SQIVND in the germline V gene (reference sequence). In DNA, the CDR3 is TGTGCCAGTAGTATAGACCGCTCTGGGGCCAACGTCCTGACTTTC. Its protein product is CASSIDRSGANVLTF. Full variable domain (remainder filled in from reference TRBV19 and TRBJ2-6): DGGITQSPKYLFRKEGQNVTLSCEQNLNHDAMYWYRQDPGQGLRLIYYSQIVNDFQKGDIAEGYSVSREKKESFPLTVTSAQKNPTAFYLCASSIDRSGANVLTFGAGSRLTVL.

This clone was detected only a few times. The chain recombines TRBV4-3 with TRBJ2-5, with unresolved D. The better agreement between TRBJ2-7 and the DNA end casts doubt on the J call. Germline V CDR1 and CDR2: LGHNA, YSLEER. The CDR3 covers 14 residues. CDR3 residues: CASSQALGASEQYF. The CDR3 coding sequence is TGCGCCAGCAGCCAAGCCCTAGGCGCAAGCGAGCAGTACTTC.

The chain joins TRBV13 to TRBJ2-7; 9 bases agree with TRBD1. In germline, CDR1 is PRHDT, CDR2 FYEKMQ (reference sequence). The CDR3 contains 17 residues. V trimming: 1 base; J trimming: 7 bases; junction bases outside the gene matches: 14. This chain's CDR3 is CASSLVGGDRELEEQYF. The CDR3 DNA is TGTGCCAGCAGCTTAGTGGGGGGGGACAGGGAACTGGAGGAGCAGTACTTC.

Only a few counts were recorded for this clone. The rearrangement joins TRBV5-1 to TRBJ2-3; D is possibly TRBD2 (7 bases). Trimming removed 2 bases at V and 6 bases at J, with 19 bases between. This CDR3 is 16 amino acids long. The germline gives CDR1 SGHRS, CDR2 YFSETQ. This CDR3 reads CASSLSLGGPGDTQYF. CDR3 bases: TGCGCCAGCAGCTTATCCCTGGGGGGGCCGGGGGATACGCAGTATTTT.

This chain uses TRBV4-3 with TRBJ2-1; TRBD2 matches 7 bases. Per the germline V gene, CDR1 is LGHNA and CDR2 is YSLEER. The V and J ends lost 3 bases and 9 bases, in that order; junction bases with no gene match: 11. The CDR3 runs to 15 residues. CDR3 DNA sequence: TGCGCCAGCAGCCAGGCCCAGGCGGGAGTAAGTGAGCAGTTCTTC. It is translated as CASSQAQAGVSEQFF.

The chain is built from TRBV19 and TRBJ2-5; D perhaps matches TRBD2 (6 bases). The CDR3 covers 14 residues. The germline V gene encodes CDR1 LNHDA and CDR2 SQIVND (reference sequence). The V gene lost 3 bases and the J gene lost 4 bases, with 12 bases spanning the gap. CDR3 sequence (DNA): TGTGCCAGTAGTATTAGGGGACTTATAGAGACCCAGTACTTC. This codes for CASSIRGLIETQYF.

This chain joins TRBV7-6 and TRBJ2-5; 7 positions match TRBD1. The germline gives CDR1 SGHVS, CDR2 FNYEAQ. V shed 5 bases, J shed 4 bases, and the junction held 1 base outside the gene matches. The CDR3 totals 12 residues. CDR3 DNA sequence: TGTGCCAGCAGCCGGGACAGAGAGACCCAGTACTTC. Encoded protein: CASSRDRETQYF.